One TCR beta chain is described in this entry. Antigen unknown. This sample was taken from a study of T cell repertoires in cytomegalovirus infection. About the study: TCR beta signatures that were public indicated CMV infection and matching HLA type. Points from the study as a whole: HLA-C-restricted CMV clonotypes gave the most frequent clonotype in two of eight donors. Totalled public TCR beta family frequency picked out people who carried CMV plus the relevant HLA.

CDR3 length: 14 amino acids. In germline, CDR1 is LGHNA, CDR2 YSLEER. V was pared by 1 base and J by 4 bases, with 9 bases between. In TCRdb, the reads were re-called with MiXCR into one record per CDR3 protein. The sample lists 700,000 to 850,000 distinct CDR3 sequences, 32% occurring once. The TCR originated in a human donor in good health (CMV status not recorded). Some clones in this sample may be carry-over from other donors' samples. This chain links TRBV4-3 with TRBJ2-3; D remains ambiguous. This specimen was cultured CD8+ T cells from PBMCs, taken from culture after CMV antigen stimulation. CDR3 in DNA: TGCGCCAGCAGCCAAGGGACCATCCCAGATACGCAGTATTTT. Translated: CASSQGTIPDTQYF.